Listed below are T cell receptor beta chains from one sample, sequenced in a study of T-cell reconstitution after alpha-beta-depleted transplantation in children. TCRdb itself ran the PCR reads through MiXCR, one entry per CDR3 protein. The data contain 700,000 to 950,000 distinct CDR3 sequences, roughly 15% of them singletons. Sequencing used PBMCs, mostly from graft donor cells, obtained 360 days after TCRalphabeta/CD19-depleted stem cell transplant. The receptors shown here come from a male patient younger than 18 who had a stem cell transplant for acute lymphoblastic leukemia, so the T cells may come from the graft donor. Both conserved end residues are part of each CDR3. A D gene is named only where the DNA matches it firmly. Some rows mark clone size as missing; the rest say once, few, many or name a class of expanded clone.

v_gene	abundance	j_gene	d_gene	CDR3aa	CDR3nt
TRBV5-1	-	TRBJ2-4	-	CASSLYPDHGEAKNIQYF	TGCGCCAGCAGCTTATATCCTGACCACGGGGAAGCCAAAAACATTCAGTACTTC
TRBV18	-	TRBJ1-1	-	CASSFRAEEAFF	TGTGCCAGCTCATTCCGGGCCGAGGAAGCTTTCTTT
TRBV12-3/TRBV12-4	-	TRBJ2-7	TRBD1	CASSSPRAGGPARSYEQYF	TGTGCCAGCAGTTCCCCAAGGGCAGGGGGCCCCGCTAGGTCCTACGAGCAGTACTTC
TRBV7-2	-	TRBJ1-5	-	CASSNPGTFGQPQHF	TGTGCCAGCAGTAACCCTGGGACATTTGGTCAGCCCCAGCATTTT
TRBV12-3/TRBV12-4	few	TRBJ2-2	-	CASSFKTPNTGELFF	TGTGCCAGCAGTTTTAAAACACCGAACACCGGGGAGCTGTTTTTT
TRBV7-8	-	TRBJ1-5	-	CASSSDLSGNQPQHF	TGTGCCAGCAGCTCGGACCTCAGCGGCAATCAGCCCCAGCATTTT
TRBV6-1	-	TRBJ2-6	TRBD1	CASRGQGTGANVLTF	TGTGCCAGCAGGGGACAGGGAACTGGGGCCAACGTCCTGACTTTC
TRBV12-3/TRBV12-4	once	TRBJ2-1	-	CASSLKGEWRRGFLFF	TGTGCCAGCAGTTTAAAGGGAGAATGGCGAAGGGGGTTCTTGTTCTTC
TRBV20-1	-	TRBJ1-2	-	CSARDQAGNYGYTF	TGCAGTGCTAGAGATCAGGCAGGCAACTATGGCTACACCTTC
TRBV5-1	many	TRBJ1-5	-	CASSLVAGGNQPQHF	TGCGCCAGCAGCTTGGTTGCAGGGGGCAATCAGCCCCAGCATTTT
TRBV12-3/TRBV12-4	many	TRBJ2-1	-	CASSSLLGESYNEQFF	TGTGCCAGCAGTTCTCTCCTAGGGGAATCCTACAATGAGCAGTTCTTC
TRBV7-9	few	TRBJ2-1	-	CASRWGTGEQFF	TGTGCCAGCAGGTGGGGGACGGGTGAGCAGTTCTTC
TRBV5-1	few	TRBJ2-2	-	CASSPSGTLNTGELFF	TGCGCCAGCAGCCCTTCCGGGACACTGAACACCGGGGAGCTGTTTTTT
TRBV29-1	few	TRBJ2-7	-	CSGWGDRYEQYF	TGCAGCGGGTGGGGGGACCGTTACGAGCAGTACTTC
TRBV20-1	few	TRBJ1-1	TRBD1	CSARDHRGLSTEAFF	TGCAGTGCTAGAGATCACAGGGGGCTCAGCACTGAAGCTTTCTTT
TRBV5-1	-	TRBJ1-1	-	CASSLMGVGNTEAFF	TGCGCCAGCAGCCTTATGGGGGTGGGTAACACTGAAGCTTTCTTT
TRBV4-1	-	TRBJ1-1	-	CASSHMLVSRRIAEAFF	TGCGCCAGCAGCCATATGTTGGTCTCCCGACGGATCGCTGAAGCTTTCTTT